The 21 T cell receptor beta chains in this list originate from one sample, sequenced in a study of blood T cells in healthy people across ages. For the second PCR, which ran for roughly 6 to 12 cycles, a sample-barcoded 5' primer and a J-beta primer mix were used. TCRdb called the 5' RACE reads again in MiXCR, with one record for every CDR3 protein. The table lists about 380,000 distinct CDR3 sequences, about half of them singletons. The sequencing input was blood. The receptor set was obtained from a man aged 60-69 years in good health.

The V call is TRBV11-2, the J call TRBJ2-7; 9 bases are shared with TRBD1. CDR1 and CDR2 (germline): SGHAT, FQNNGV. The V and J ends lost 4 bases and 6 bases, in that order; junction bases with no gene match: 10. This CDR3 contains 15 residues. The CDR3 DNA follows: TGTGCCAGCAGCTCCACAGGGGGCTACGGGGGCGAGCAGTACTTC. This sequence encodes CASSSTGGYGGEQYF. Full variable domain (missing parts from reference TRBV11-2 and TRBJ2-7): EAGVAQSPRYKIIEKRQSVAFWCNPISGHATLYWYQQILGQGPKLLIQFQNNGVVDDSQLPKDRFSAERLKGVDSTLKIQPAKLEDSAVYLCASSSTGGYGGEQYFGPGTRLTVT.

J is TRBJ2-7 and V is TRBV11-2; 9 bases align to TRBD1. CDR1 SGHAT and CDR2 FQNNGV come from the germline V gene. With 5 bases clipped from V and 4 bases from J, the junction kept 12 bases outside the gene matches. The CDR3 covers 16 residues. The CDR3 region has the DNA TGTGCCAGCAGCCCAACGGGGAGGACAGGGGCGTACGAGCAGTACTTC. It translates to CASSPTGRTGAYEQYF.

The chain links TRBV5-1 to TRBJ2-1; D is uncertain. Per the germline V gene, CDR1 is SGHRS and CDR2 is YFSETQ. CDR3 size: 14 residues. Trimming cost V 4 bases and J 8 bases, with 16 bases left between them. This CDR3 is CASSPTHPRHEQFF. The CDR3 DNA reads as TGCGCCAGCAGCCCGACACACCCAAGGCATGAGCAGTTCTTC.

This clonotype has at least ten counts. The chain joins TRBV7-2 to TRBJ2-7; D possibly corresponds to TRBD2 (6 bases). Germline V gene sequence: CDR1 SGHTA, CDR2 FQGNSA. The V gene lost 6 bases and the J gene lost 9 bases, with 15 bases spanning the gap. This CDR3 is 12 amino acids long. The CDR3 DNA is TGTGCCAGCAGGGGGGAGGTGGGACGGCAGTACTTC. Protein: CASRGEVGRQYF.

V usage is TRBV28 and J usage is TRBJ2-3, with a possible D match to TRBD2 (5 bases). Germline CDR1 and CDR2: MDHEN and SYDVKM. The CDR3 length is 12 residues. V lost 10 bases and J 3 bases, leaving 11 bases between the germline ends. The CDR3 region has the DNA TGTGCCACCTCGGGATTTACAGATACGCAGTATTTT. Its protein product is CATSGFTDTQYF.

The chain carries TRBV4-3 and TRBJ2-7; D not certain. Trimming took off 0 bases at V and 1 base at J, with 7 bases between the two ends. The CDR3 has 14 amino acids. Germline CDR1 reads LGHNA; CDR2 reads YSLEER. CDR3 nucleotides: TGCGCCAGCAGCCAAGAAGCCGGTTCCTACGAGCAGTACTTC. Its translation: CASSQEAGSYEQYF.

The chain has TRBV27 and TRBJ2-7, with D perhaps matching TRBD1 (5 bases). The CDR3 spans 17 residues. Germline values: CDR1 MNHEY, CDR2 SMNVEV (reference sequence). The V end lost 5 bases, the J end lost 3 bases, and 23 bases lay between the germline ends. The CDR3 loop is CASSLHATGSKSYEQYF. CDR3 coding DNA: TGTGCCAGCAGTCTACACGCAACAGGATCCAAGAGCTACGAGCAGTACTTC.

With regard to this clonotype: Compared with germline, one end of the junction differs, possibly owing to a read error. The rearrangement uses TRBV20-1 and TRBJ2-6, with D perhaps given as TRBD1 or TRBD2 (5 bases each). CDR1 is DFQATT, CDR2 SNEGSKA, per germline (reference sequence). This CDR3 is 17 amino acids long. The CDR3 coding sequence is TGCAGTGCTAGGGTCGGGAAAGCTCTCTCTGGGGCCAACGTCCAGACTTTC. It codes for CSARVGKALSGANVQTF.

As regards this clonotype: This could be a read error, since a much larger clone is one nucleotide away. The rearrangement links TRBV20-1 to TRBJ2-3; no firm D call. The length of the CDR3 is 14 residues. V shed 3 bases and J shed 7 bases, with 17 bases lying between them. Germline V gene lookup returns CDR1 DFQATT and CDR2 SNEGSKA (reference sequence). CDR3 region: CSASHQEGQYTQYF. The CDR3 coding sequence is TGCAGTGCTAGTCACCAGGAAGGTCAATATACGCAGTATTTT.

The chain joins TRBV6-6 to TRBJ2-3; D possibly matches TRBD1 or TRBD2 (5 bases each). CDR3 length: 16 residues. The germline V gene has CDR1 MNHNY and CDR2 SVGAGI (reference sequence). The V gene lost 2 bases and the J gene lost 6 bases, with 18 bases spanning the gap. The CDR3 bases are TGTGCCAGCAGTTACCCAGCCGGGACCTCAGGGGATACGCAGTATTTT. As protein: CASSYPAGTSGDTQYF.

This sequence joins TRBV6-5 and TRBJ2-1; 12 bases are shared with TRBD1. The CDR3 spans 15 residues. Trimming cost V 6 bases and J 8 bases; bases outside gene matches: 8. Germline CDR1 is MNHEY and CDR2 is SVGAGI. DNA for the CDR3: TGTGCCAGCAGATCGACCGGGACAGGGGGCTATGAGCAGTTCTTC. Translating it yields CASRSTGTGGYEQFF.

This clonotype has a handful of counts. J is TRBJ2-1 and V is TRBV7-2; a weak D match, TRBD1 (6 bases). The ends were cut back, 5 bases at V and 2 bases at J, with 16 bases in the middle. The germline V gene has CDR1 SGHTA and CDR2 FQGNSA. This CDR3 has 16 residues. CDR3 in amino acids: CASSRTVGNTYNEQFF. Here the CDR3 DNA reads TGTGCCAGCAGCCGGACAGTAGGGAATACCTACAATGAGCAGTTCTTC.

In this sample, this clonotype turned up a few times. The chain recombines TRBV29-1 with TRBJ2-3; D remains ambiguous. The CDR3 has 13 amino acids. CDR1 is SQVTM, CDR2 ANQGSEA, per germline. V was clipped by 5 bases and J by 5 bases, with 14 bases between them. CDR3 bases: TGCAGCGTTTGTGTCGGGCCCGGAGATACGCAGTATTTT. Amino acid sequence: CSVCVGPGDTQYF.

The V call is TRBV20-1, the J call TRBJ2-5, with 9 nucleotides matching TRBD1. CDR1 and CDR2 from the germline V gene are DFQATT and SNEGSKA (reference sequence). V trimming: 6 bases; J trimming: 4 bases; junction bases outside the gene matches: 3. This CDR3 is built from 12 residues. CDR3 sequence: CSALDRGETQYF. Here the CDR3 DNA reads TGCAGTGCCTTGGACAGGGGAGAGACCCAGTACTTC.

The chain combines TRBV6-1 with TRBJ2-1; 12 bases are shared with TRBD2. This CDR3 comprises 16 residues. Per germline, CDR1 MNHNS and CDR2 SASEGT. With 5 bases clipped from V and 7 bases from J, the junction kept 9 bases outside the gene matches. The CDR3, as DNA: TGTGCCAGCAGTCTTGGGGCTAGCGGGAGGGGGAATGAGCAGTTCTTC. Translation: CASSLGASGRGNEQFF.

The rearrangement uses TRBV20-1 and TRBJ2-1; tentatively, D is TRBD1 (6 bases). The CDR3 length is 15 residues. The V end was cut by 5 bases, the J end by 2 bases, with 16 bases between. Germline-derived CDR1 and CDR2 are DFQATT and SNEGSKA (reference sequence). CDR3 DNA sequence: TGCAGTGCTCGATCTGGACAGTCCACCTACAATGAGCAGTTCTTC. It specifies CSARSGQSTYNEQFF.

The J gene is TRBJ1-2, the V gene TRBV5-4, with 9 nucleotides matching TRBD1. The CDR3 contains 13 residues. From germline, CDR1 is SGHNT and CDR2 YYREEE (reference sequence). V trimming: 3 bases; J trimming: 8 bases; junction bases outside the gene matches: 5. The CDR3 region is CASSSTGGWGYTF. The CDR3 bases are TGTGCCAGCAGCTCCACAGGGGGCTGGGGCTACACCTTC.

The rearrangement links TRBV20-1 to TRBJ1-1; the D is unclear. The V end lost 1 base, the J end lost 1 base, and 10 bases lay between the germline ends. The CDR3 covers 14 residues. CDR1 is DFQATT and CDR2 is SNEGSKA in the germline V gene (reference sequence). The CDR3 nucleotides read TGCAGTGCTAGAGCAGGCCAGACGAACACTGAAGCTTTCTTT. It specifies CSARAGQTNTEAFF.

V gene TRBV11-2 combines with J gene TRBJ2-3; no clear D. Per germline, CDR1 SGHAT and CDR2 FQNNGV. This CDR3 comprises 15 residues. The V end was cut by 0 bases, the J end by 2 bases, with 9 bases between. The CDR3 region is CASSLDRSTTDTQYF. CDR3 bases: TGTGCCAGCAGCTTAGATAGGTCTACCACAGATACGCAGTATTTT.

The chain has TRBV20-1 and TRBJ2-7; 13 bases match TRBD2. The germline V gene encodes CDR1 DFQATT and CDR2 SNEGSKA (reference sequence). CDR3 length: 14 amino acids. V lost 5 bases to trimming and J lost 3 bases; unmatched junction nucleotides: 4. The CDR3 DNA sequence: TGCAGTGCTGCTCGGACTAGCGGGAGCTACGAGCAGTACTTC. Amino acid sequence: CSAARTSGSYEQYF.

Only one count was recorded for this clonotype. The genes are TRBV10-3 and TRBJ2-1; possible D gene TRBD1, 5 bases. The CDR3 sequence is 14 residues long. The germline V gene has CDR1 ENHRY and CDR2 SYGVKD. V lost 2 bases to trimming and J lost 13 bases, with 18 bases between them. CDR3 protein: CAISEQGGQETQFF. The CDR3 bases are TGTGCCATCAGTGAGCAGGGTGGGCAAGAGACCCAGTTCTTC.